This T cell receptor beta chain is drawn from a study of PD-1 and CTLA-4 blockade in melanoma. The CDR3 runs 15 residues. V lost 0 bases and J lost 4, with 9 bases in between. Germline CDR1 is LGHDT and CDR2 is YNNKEL (reference sequence). Clones were read by immunoSEQ multiplex PCR, and TCRdb kept only the in-frame ones, dropping some. Of 30,000 or so clones listed, roughly 90% are singletons. The chain joins TRBV3-1 (or the pseudogene TRBV3-2) to TRBJ2-2, with D unresolved. The TCR comes from a human donor with melanoma. This material consisted of CD8+ T cells from peripheral blood, taken from a patient given anti-PD-1 treatment. CDR3 sequence (DNA): TGTGCCAGCAGCCAAGATAGCTCCCTCACCGGGGAGCTGTTTTTT. It encodes CASSQDSSLTGELFF.